Shown below are 9 T cell receptor beta chains from a single sample sequenced in a study of neurological immune-mediated disorders. One entry per CDR3 protein, called by TCRdb with MiXCR from the 5' RACE reads. The table shows 50,000 to 70,000 distinct CDR3 sequences, with 10% to 15% occurring only once. The specimen was PBMCs. Every receptor here comes from a woman aged 60-75 years with HTLV-1-associated myelopathy (HAM/TSP).

This clonotype came up many times. The CDR3: CAISESDSAVNEQFF. CDR3 DNA: TGTGCCATCAGTGAGTCCGACTCGGCCGTTAATGAGCAGTTCTTC. The chain is built from TRBV10-3 and TRBJ2-1; D is ambiguous. CDR3 length: 15 amino acids. Trimming cost V 0 bases and J 7 bases, with 13 bases left between them. CDR1 is ENHRY, CDR2 SYGVKD, per germline.

The V gene is TRBV6-5, the J gene TRBJ1-1; D might be TRBD1 (5 bases). The CDR3 has 13 amino acids. Germline V CDR1 and CDR2: MNHEY, SVGAGI. Trimming removed 7 bases from V and 2 bases from J, with 11 bases in between. Here the CDR3 reads CASTIGANTEAFF. For the CDR3, the DNA is TGTGCCAGCACCATTGGGGCTAACACTGAAGCTTTCTTT.

This clonotype showed up many times. The chain combines TRBV5-1 with TRBJ2-7; tentatively, D is TRBD2 (5 bases). V was cut by 2 bases and J by 2 bases, with 11 bases left in between. From germline, CDR1 is SGHRS and CDR2 YFSETQ. The CDR3 length is 14 residues. The CDR3 DNA reads as TGCGCCAGCAGCTTCGGGATCTTAGCCTACGAGCAGTACTTC. It is translated as CASSFGILAYEQYF.

This clonotype was picked up many times. V and J are TRBV6-6 and TRBJ1-5; tentatively, D is TRBD1 (5 bases). This CDR3 contains 18 residues. Germline V gene data show CDR1 as MNHNY and CDR2 as SVGAGI (reference sequence). The V gene lost 2 bases and the J gene lost 6 bases, with 23 bases spanning the gap. DNA for the CDR3: TGTGCCAGCAGTTACACTGGGGAAAGAGCAGGGAGCTCTCAGCCCCAGCATTTT. It codes for CASSYTGERAGSSQPQHF.

The sample holds many counts of this clonotype. The chain links TRBV9 to TRBJ2-3; D is unresolved. The V and J ends lost 0 bases and 2 bases respectively, with 7 bases between them. The CDR3 is 14 amino acids. Germline values: CDR1 SGDLS, CDR2 YYNGEE. The CDR3 nucleotides read TGTGCCAGCAGCGTAGACACCCACACAGATACGCAGTATTTT. Protein sequence: CASSVDTHTDTQYF.

In its sample, this clonotype was seen many times. V gene TRBV6-5 combines with J gene TRBJ2-4, with D maybe TRBD1 (5 bases). This CDR3 has 15 residues. Trimming took 5 bases from V and 6 from J, leaving 17 bases between them. Per germline, CDR1 MNHEY and CDR2 SVGAGI. CDR3 amino acids: CASSPADNRINIQYF. In nucleotides, the CDR3 is TGTGCCAGCAGTCCTGCAGACAACAGGATAAACATTCAGTACTTC.

In its sample, this clonotype was seen many times. The rearrangement links TRBV5-1 to TRBJ2-5; perhaps TRBD1 as D (6 bases). Germline V gives CDR1 SGHRS, CDR2 YFSETQ. V shed 4 bases and J shed 5 bases, with 12 bases lying between them. CDR3 size: 13 residues. CDR3 protein: CASSPGQSETQYF. For the CDR3, the DNA is TGCGCCAGCAGCCCTGGACAGTCGGAGACCCAGTACTTC.

This clonotype has a count of ten or more. The V and J genes are TRBV7-2 and TRBJ2-2; possible D gene TRBD2, 5 bases. The germline CDR1 and CDR2 sequences are SGHTA and FQGNSA. The length of the CDR3 is 14 residues. V gave up 4 bases and J gave up 6 bases, with 12 bases separating them. This chain's CDR3 is CASSSPGLAGELFF. The DNA for the CDR3 is TGTGCCAGCAGCTCCCCCGGACTGGCCGGGGAGCTGTTTTTT.

Many counts were recorded for this clonotype. The rearrangement uses TRBV27 and TRBJ2-1; D ambiguous. Germline loops: CDR1 MNHEY, CDR2 SMNVEV (reference sequence). The CDR3 runs to 13 residues. Trimming stripped 3 bases from V and 10 bases from J, with 13 bases between. The CDR3 DNA follows: TGTGCCAGCAGTTTTAAGGCAGTCCTCGAGCAGTTCTTC. Its translation: CASSFKAVLEQFF.